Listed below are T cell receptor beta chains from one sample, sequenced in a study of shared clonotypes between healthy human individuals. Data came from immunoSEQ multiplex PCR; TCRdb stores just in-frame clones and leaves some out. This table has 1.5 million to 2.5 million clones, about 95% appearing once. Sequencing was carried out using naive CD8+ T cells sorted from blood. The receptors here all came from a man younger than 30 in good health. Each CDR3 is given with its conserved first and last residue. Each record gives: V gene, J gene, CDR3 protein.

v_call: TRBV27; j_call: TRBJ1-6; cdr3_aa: CATHSSGVNSPLHF
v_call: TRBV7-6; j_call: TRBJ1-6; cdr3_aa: CASSPTGTNSPLHF
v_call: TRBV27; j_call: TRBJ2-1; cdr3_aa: CASSLGTGNEQFF
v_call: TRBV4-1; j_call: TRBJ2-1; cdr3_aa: CASSQTVVAGGPPGFEQFF
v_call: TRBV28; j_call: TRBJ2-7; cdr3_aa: CASSLDSGFGPEQYF
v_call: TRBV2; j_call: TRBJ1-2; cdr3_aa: CASSYGGGPLDGYTF
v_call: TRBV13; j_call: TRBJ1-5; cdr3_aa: CASRSTGDNQPQHF
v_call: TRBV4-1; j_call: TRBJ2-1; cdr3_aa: CASSHKLADEQFF
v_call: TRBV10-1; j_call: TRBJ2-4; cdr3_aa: CASSGSGRNKNIQYF
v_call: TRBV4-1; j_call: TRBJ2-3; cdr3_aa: CASRYREGTDTQYF
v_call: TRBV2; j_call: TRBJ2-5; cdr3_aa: CASSEVDLQETQYF
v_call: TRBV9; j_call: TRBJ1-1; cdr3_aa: CASGDLNELEAFF
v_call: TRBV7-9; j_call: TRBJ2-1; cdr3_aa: CASSPTDSSHEQFF
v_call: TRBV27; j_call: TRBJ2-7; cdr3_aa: CASSWQGSYEQYF
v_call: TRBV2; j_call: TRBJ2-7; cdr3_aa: CASWDRGVEQYF
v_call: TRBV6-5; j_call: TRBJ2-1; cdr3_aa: CASSQTSGGNEQFF
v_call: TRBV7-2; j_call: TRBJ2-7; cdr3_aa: CASSSGTGAAEYF
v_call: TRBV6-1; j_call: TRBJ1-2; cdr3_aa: CASSERETGGCTF
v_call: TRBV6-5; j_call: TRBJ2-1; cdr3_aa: CASRTSGSRDEQFF
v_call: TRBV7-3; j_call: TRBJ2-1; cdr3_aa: CASSRDFSSYNEQFF
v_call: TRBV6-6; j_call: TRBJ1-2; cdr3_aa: CASSYSIATYYGYTF
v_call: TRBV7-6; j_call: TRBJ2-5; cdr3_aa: CASSWIRGVQETQYF
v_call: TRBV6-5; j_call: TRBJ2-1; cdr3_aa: CASSYDSYNEQFF
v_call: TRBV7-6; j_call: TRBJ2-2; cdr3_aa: CASSAHTGELFF
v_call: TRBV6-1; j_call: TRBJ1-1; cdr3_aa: CASRERRVYEAFF
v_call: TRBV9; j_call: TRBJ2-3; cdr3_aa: CASSVEAPTDTQYF
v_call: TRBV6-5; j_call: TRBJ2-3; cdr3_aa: CASSWGQGRSTDTQYF
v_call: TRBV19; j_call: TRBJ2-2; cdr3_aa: CASSIVALAGALGTAGELFF
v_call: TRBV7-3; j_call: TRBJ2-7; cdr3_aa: CASRLSPGGNSYEQYF
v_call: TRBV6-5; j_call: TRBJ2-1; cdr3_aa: CASRTDYNEQFF
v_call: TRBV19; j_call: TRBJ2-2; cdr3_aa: CASSIAVVGLELFF
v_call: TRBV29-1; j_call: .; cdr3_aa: CSVEEGRKYEQYF
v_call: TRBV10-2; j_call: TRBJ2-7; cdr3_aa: CASATSGRTYEQYF
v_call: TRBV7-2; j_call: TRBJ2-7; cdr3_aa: CASSQGVAGDYEQYF
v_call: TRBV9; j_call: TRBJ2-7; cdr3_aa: CASSVGASGSSYEQYF
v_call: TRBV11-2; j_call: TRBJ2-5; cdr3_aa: CASSYGREGQETQYF
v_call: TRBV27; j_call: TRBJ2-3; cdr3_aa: CASSLKGQGADTQYF
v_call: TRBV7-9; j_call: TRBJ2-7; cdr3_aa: CASSLGQGIYEQYF
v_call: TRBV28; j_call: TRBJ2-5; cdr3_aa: CASSLGQSGETQYF
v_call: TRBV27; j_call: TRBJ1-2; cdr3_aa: CASSYASRGVWGYTF
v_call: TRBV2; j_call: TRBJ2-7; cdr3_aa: CASSESSYEQYF
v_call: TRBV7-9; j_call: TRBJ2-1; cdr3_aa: CASSVDGSSYNEQFF